This entry concerns a single T cell receptor beta chain. Living in 24 US areas, the participants were between roughly 18 and 90 years of age. Membership in each cohort depended on participant-reported clinical history. This specimen belongs to a study of blood T cell repertoires in COVID-19. Whole-study context: Some COVID-19 samples were acute and others convalescent; all came from the United States, Italy and Spain.

Germline CDR1 reads GTSNPN; CDR2 reads SVGIG (reference sequence). Deletions cut 2 bases from V and 0 bases from J, with 14 bases between. The CDR3 is 16 amino acids. Sequencing used immunoSEQ multiplex PCR; TCRdb keeps in-frame clones, though not all of them. Here the sample spans 180,000 or so clones, roughly 83% being singletons. The receptor comes from a woman between 50 and 59 years old who had recovered from COVID-19. The specimen was PBMCs or T cells enriched from blood (not recorded which). The chain recombines TRBV30 with TRBJ1-3; possible D gene TRBD1, 6 bases. The CDR3 nucleotides are TGTGCCTGGAGTACCGACAGGTGGAGCTCTGGAAACACCATATATTTT. Protein product: CAWSTDRWSSGNTIYF.